This T cell receptor (beta chain) is from a study of human T cells and chemical hapten exposure. The CDR3 runs 15 residues. The V gene end was trimmed by 3 bases and the J gene end by 4 bases; junction bases not matched to a gene: 6. Germline CDR1 and CDR2: DFQATT and SNEGSKA (reference sequence). Time point given: patch test 1, 2 weeks after DPC sensitization. The treatment denotes: therapeutic diphenylcyclopropenone sensitization with weekly scalp DPC. TCRdb reanalysed the RACE reads using MiXCR and keeps one entry per CDR3 protein. Of some 50,000 distinct CDR3 sequences listed, roughly a tenth are singletons.

The chain employs TRBV20-1 and TRBJ1-4; 9 positions agree with TRBD1. The sequenced sample was whole blood, obtained in connection with sensitization to the hapten diphenylcyclopropenone (DPC). This sequence originates from a woman aged 40-49 years with alopecia areata. Some clones in this sample may be carry-over from other donors' samples. Here the CDR3 DNA reads TGCAGTGCTAGGAACAGACAGGGGGGTAATGAAAAACTGTTTTTT. Amino acids: CSARNRQGGNEKLFF.